These 17 T cell receptor beta chains originate from one sample sequenced in a study of blood T cell repertoires in COVID-19. The repertoire was sequenced with immunoSEQ multiplex PCR; TCRdb's copy has only in-frame clones and lacks some. Altogether approximately 28,000 clones are present, approximately 90% being singletons, with the ten largest covering 2.5% to 3%. Material: peripheral blood. These receptors were obtained from a human donor in a cohort sampled during active COVID-19.

This clone was counted a single time. The chain joins TRBV11-2 to TRBJ2-3, with D maybe TRBD2 (5 bases). The CDR3 spans 15 residues. Trimming took 5 bases from V and 5 from J, leaving 17 bases between them. CDR1 and CDR2 from the germline V gene are SGHAT and FQNNGV. CDR3 region: CASSPRVSRGDTQYF. The DNA for the CDR3 is TGTGCCAGCAGCCCCCGCGTGAGTCGGGGAGATACGCAGTATTTT.

The genes are TRBV6-1 and TRBJ1-2, with TRBD1 matching over 7 bases. The CDR3 covers 15 residues. Trimming cost V 3 bases and J 6 bases; bases outside gene matches: 10. Germline CDR1 reads MNHNS; CDR2 reads SASEGT. The chain's CDR3 is CASSDRQGVVDGYTF. Written as DNA, the CDR3 is TGTGCCAGCAGTGACCGACAGGGCGTAGTCGATGGCTACACCTTC.

For the CDR3, the DNA is TGTGCCAGCTCACTGAGACAGAACCCCCAAGAGACCCAGTACTTC. Translated: CASSLRQNPQETQYF. The J gene is TRBJ2-5, the V gene TRBV18; TRBD1 is a possible D gene (5 bases). Germline values: CDR1 KGHSH, CDR2 LQKENI. With 4 bases removed from V and 1 base from J, the gap between germline ends came to 13 bases. The CDR3 spans 15 residues.

This chain joins TRBV10-3 and TRBJ1-2; maybe TRBD1 (5 bases). Germline CDR1 and CDR2: ENHRY and SYGVKD. The CDR3 is 14 residues long. Trimming stripped 7 bases from V and 4 bases from J, with 16 bases between. In DNA, the CDR3 is TGTGCCATCACCAACGGGGGGAAAATCTATGGCTACACCTTC. This codes for CAITNGGKIYGYTF.

This sequence joins TRBV27 and TRBJ1-5; 11 nucleotides match TRBD1. This CDR3 contains 17 residues. V gave up 5 bases and J gave up 0 bases; unmatched junction bases: 6. Germline assignment: CDR1 MNHEY and CDR2 SMNVEV (reference sequence). The chain's CDR3 is CASSRGTGGSSNQPQHF. CDR3 DNA sequence: TGTGCCAGCAGTCGAGGGACAGGGGGTAGTAGCAATCAGCCCCAGCATTTT.

This chain links TRBV5-1 with TRBJ1-1; unclear D gene. Per the germline V gene, CDR1 is SGHRS and CDR2 is YFSETQ. Trimming removed 0 bases from V and 7 bases from J, with 10 bases in between. There are 13 residues in the CDR3. CDR3 in amino acids: CASSLAGRSEAFF. The CDR3 coding sequence is TGCGCCAGCAGCTTGGCTGGCCGCAGTGAAGCTTTCTTT.

The chain is built from TRBV5-4 and TRBJ1-3; possibly TRBD1 for D (5 bases). The CDR3 has 15 amino acids. Trimming stripped 4 bases from V and 0 bases from J, with 11 bases between. Germline loops: CDR1 SGHNT, CDR2 YYREEE (reference sequence). The CDR3 sequence is CASSAGPSSGNTIYF. Written as DNA, the CDR3 is TGTGCCAGCAGCGCGGGACCCAGCTCTGGAAACACCATATATTTT.

The chain couples TRBV5-1 to TRBJ1-3, with 8 bases fitting TRBD1. The CDR3 spans 16 residues. Germline assignment: CDR1 SGHRS and CDR2 YFSETQ. V was pared by 4 bases and J by 2 bases, with 8 bases of the junction left unmatched. The CDR3: CASSPGQGSPGNTIYF. DNA of the CDR3: TGCGCCAGCAGCCCTGGACAGGGTTCCCCTGGAAACACCATATATTTT.

The table lists this clone with a count of one. This chain joins TRBV29-1 and TRBJ1-2, with 8 bases identical to TRBD1. CDR3 length equals 11 residues. Germline trimming cut 5 bases from V and 8 bases from J; bases unmatched to any gene: 4. The germline CDR1 and CDR2 sequences are SQVTM and ANQGSEA. CDR3 coding DNA: TGCAGCGTTCAGGGGGCGTGGGGCTACACCTTC. Its translation: CSVQGAWGYTF.

This chain connects TRBV6-5 to TRBJ2-7; TRBD2 agrees at 7 bases. V shed 6 bases, J shed 2 bases, and the junction held 10 bases outside the gene matches. From germline, CDR1 is MNHEY and CDR2 SVGAGI. The CDR3 is made up of 15 amino acids. This CDR3 is CASRSGSGYTYEQYF. In nucleotides, the CDR3 is TGTGCCAGCAGGTCCGGTAGCGGGTACACCTACGAGCAGTACTTC.

CDR3: CASSYSPGQGLETQYF. The DNA for the CDR3 is TGTGCCAGCAGCTACTCACCGGGACAGGGTTTAGAGACCCAGTACTTC. V and J are TRBV11-2 and TRBJ2-5, with 9 bases matching TRBD1. The germline gives CDR1 SGHAT, CDR2 FQNNGV. The CDR3 is made up of 16 amino acids. V dropped 4 bases and J dropped 4; count of bases not matched to a gene: 10.

The chain couples TRBV28 to TRBJ1-5; D unclear. Germline-derived CDR1 and CDR2 are MDHEN and SYDVKM. The CDR3 consists of 14 residues. V lost 6 bases and J lost 0, with 9 bases in between. CDR3 protein: CASSATSSNQPQHF. For the CDR3, the DNA is TGTGCCAGCAGCGCAACATCTAGCAATCAGCCCCAGCATTTT.

The CDR3 sequence: CASISSWGGAHEQYF. CDR3 nucleotides: TGTGCCAGCATAAGTAGTTGGGGAGGGGCCCACGAGCAGTACTTC. V gene TRBV6-6 combines with J gene TRBJ2-7; TRBD2 matches at 7 bases. CDR1 MNHNY and CDR2 SVGAGI come from the germline V gene (reference sequence). The V segment lost 7 bases and the J segment 5 bases; nucleotides outside the gene matches: 14. The CDR3 consists of 15 residues.

This chain joins TRBV6-5 and TRBJ2-7, with 8 bases matching TRBD1. The CDR3 length is 14 residues. The V and J ends lost 7 bases and 3 bases, in that order; junction bases with no gene match: 8. Germline V gene lookup returns CDR1 MNHEY and CDR2 SVGAGI. CDR3: CASTWQTGGYEQYF. The DNA for the CDR3 is TGTGCCAGCACGTGGCAAACAGGGGGCTACGAGCAGTACTTC.

The chain links TRBV11-3 to TRBJ1-4; D might be TRBD1 (5 bases). The germline CDR1 and CDR2 sequences are SGHNT and YENEEA. This CDR3 region has 16 residues. Trimming pared 2 bases from V and 1 base from J, leaving 11 bases between. The CDR3 coding sequence is TGTGCCAGCAGCTTAACAGCACAGGTAACTAATGAAAAACTGTTTTTT. It is translated as CASSLTAQVTNEKLFF.

V and J are TRBV6-1 and TRBJ1-1; perhaps TRBD1 as D (6 bases). Between the trimmed V and J ends, which lost 3 bases and 1 base, there was a span of 15 bases. The CDR3 has 16 residues. Germline V gene lookup returns CDR1 MNHNS and CDR2 SASEGT. The CDR3 DNA reads as TGTGCCAGCAGTGATGGCCAGGGGTTGGGGAACACTGAAGCTTTCTTT. Its translation is CASSDGQGLGNTEAFF.

The V call is TRBV2, the J call TRBJ1-1; perhaps TRBD1 as D (6 bases). From germline, CDR1 is SNHLY and CDR2 FYNNEI. The V end was cut by 6 bases, the J end by 1 base, with 12 bases between. This CDR3 is built from 14 residues. CDR3 sequence (DNA): TGTGCCAGCAGGGGGGGCGGGAGGAACACTGAAGCTTTCTTT. It yields the protein CASRGGGRNTEAFF.